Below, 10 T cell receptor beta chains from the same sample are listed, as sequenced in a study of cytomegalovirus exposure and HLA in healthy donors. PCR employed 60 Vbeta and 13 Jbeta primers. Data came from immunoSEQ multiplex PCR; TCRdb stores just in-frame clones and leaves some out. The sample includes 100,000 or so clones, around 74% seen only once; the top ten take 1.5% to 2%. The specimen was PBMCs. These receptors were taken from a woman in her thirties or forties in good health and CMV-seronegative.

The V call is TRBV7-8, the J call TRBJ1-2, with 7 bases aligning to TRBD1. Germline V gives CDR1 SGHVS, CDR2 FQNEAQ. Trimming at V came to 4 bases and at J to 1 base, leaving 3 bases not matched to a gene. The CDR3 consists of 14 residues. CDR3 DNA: TGTGCCAGCAGCTATAGGGACAGTAACTATGGCTACACCTTC. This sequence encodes CASSYRDSNYGYTF. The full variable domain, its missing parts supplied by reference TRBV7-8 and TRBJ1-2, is GAGVSQSPRYKVAKRGQDVALRCDPISGHVSLFWYQQALGQGPEFLTYFQNEAQLDKSGLPSDRFFAERPEGSVSTLKIQRTQQEDSAVYLCASSYRDSNYGYTFGSGTRLTVV.

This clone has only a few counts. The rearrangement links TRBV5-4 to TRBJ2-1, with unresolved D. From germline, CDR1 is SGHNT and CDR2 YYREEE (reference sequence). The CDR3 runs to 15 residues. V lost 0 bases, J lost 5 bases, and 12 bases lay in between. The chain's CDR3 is CASSLEYVNNNEQFF. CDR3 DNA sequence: TGTGCCAGCAGCTTGGAATACGTTAACAACAATGAGCAGTTCTTC.

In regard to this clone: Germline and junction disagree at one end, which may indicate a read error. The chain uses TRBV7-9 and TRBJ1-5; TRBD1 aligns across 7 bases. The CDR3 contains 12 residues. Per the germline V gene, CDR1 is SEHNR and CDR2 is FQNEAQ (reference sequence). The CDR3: CSSSSGGLAQHF. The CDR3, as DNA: TGTTCCAGCAGCTCAGGGGGGTTGGCCCAGCATTTT.

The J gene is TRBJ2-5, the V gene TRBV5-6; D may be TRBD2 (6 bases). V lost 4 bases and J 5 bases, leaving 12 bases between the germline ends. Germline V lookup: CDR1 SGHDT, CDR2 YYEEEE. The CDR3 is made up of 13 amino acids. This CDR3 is CASSGRSGETQYF. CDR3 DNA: TGTGCCAGCAGCGGGAGGTCCGGGGAGACCCAGTACTTC.

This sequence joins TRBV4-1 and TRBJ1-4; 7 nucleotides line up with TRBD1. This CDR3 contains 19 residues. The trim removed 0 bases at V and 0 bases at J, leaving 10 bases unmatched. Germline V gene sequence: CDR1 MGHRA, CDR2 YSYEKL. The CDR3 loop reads CASSQDSQTGNPTNEKLFF. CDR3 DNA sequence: TGCGCCAGCAGCCAAGATTCCCAGACAGGGAACCCAACTAATGAAAAACTGTTTTTT.

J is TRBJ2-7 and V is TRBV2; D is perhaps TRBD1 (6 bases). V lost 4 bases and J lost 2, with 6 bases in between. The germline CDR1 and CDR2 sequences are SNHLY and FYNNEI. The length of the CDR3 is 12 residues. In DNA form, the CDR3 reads TGTGCCAGCAGTGGACAGGCCTACGAGCAGTACTTC. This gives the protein CASSGQAYEQYF.

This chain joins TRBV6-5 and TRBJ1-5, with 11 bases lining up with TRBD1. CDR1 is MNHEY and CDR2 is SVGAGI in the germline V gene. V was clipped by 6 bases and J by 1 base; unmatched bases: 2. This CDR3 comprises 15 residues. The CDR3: CASSRTGGSNQPQHF. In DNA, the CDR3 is TGTGCCAGCAGCCGGACAGGGGGCAGCAATCAGCCCCAGCATTTT.

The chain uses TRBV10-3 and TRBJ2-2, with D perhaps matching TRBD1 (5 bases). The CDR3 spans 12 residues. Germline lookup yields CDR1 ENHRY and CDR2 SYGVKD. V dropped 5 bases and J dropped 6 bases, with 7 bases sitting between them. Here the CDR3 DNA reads TGTGCCATCAGTTTAGGGGCCGGGGAGCTGTTTTTT. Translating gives CAISLGAGELFF.

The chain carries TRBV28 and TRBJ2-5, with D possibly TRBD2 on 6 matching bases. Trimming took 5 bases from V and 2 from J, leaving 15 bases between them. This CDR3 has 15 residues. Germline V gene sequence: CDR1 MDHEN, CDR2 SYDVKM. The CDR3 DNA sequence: TGTGCCAGCAGTCTGATCGGGGGAAATCAAGAGACCCAGTACTTC. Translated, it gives CASSLIGGNQETQYF.

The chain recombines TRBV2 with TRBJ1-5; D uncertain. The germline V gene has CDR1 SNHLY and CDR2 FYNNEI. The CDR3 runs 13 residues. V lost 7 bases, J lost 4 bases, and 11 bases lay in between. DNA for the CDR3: TGTGCCAGCACGGGTCTTGAGAATCAGCCCCAGCATTTT. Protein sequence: CASTGLENQPQHF. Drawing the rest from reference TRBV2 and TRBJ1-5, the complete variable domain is EPEVTQTPSHQVTQMGQEVILRCVPISNHLYFYWYRQILGQKVEFLVSFYNNEISEKSEIFDDQFSVERPDGSNFTLKIRSTKLEDSAMYFCASTGLENQPQHFGDGTRLSIL.